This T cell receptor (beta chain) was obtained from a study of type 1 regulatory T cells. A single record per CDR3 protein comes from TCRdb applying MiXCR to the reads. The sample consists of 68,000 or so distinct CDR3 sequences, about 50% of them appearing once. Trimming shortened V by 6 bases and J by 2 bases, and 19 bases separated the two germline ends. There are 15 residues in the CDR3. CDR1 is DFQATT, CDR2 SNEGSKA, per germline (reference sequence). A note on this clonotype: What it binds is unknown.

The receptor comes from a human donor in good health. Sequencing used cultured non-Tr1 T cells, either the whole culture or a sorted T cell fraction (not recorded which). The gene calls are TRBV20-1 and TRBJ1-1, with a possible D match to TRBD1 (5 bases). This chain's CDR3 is CSALTLRGRNTEAFF. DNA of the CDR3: TGCAGTGCCCTTACCCTGCGGGGCCGAAACACTGAAGCTTTCTTT.